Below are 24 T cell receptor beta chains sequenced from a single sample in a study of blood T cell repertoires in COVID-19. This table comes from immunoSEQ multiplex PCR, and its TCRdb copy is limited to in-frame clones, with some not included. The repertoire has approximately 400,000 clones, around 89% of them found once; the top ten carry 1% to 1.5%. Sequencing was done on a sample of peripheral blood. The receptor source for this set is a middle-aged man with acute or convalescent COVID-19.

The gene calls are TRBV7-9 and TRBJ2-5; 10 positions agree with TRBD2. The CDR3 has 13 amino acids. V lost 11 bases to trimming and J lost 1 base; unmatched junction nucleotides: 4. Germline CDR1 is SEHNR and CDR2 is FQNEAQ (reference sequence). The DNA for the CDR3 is TGTGCCGGCCGACTAGCGGGCCAAGAGACCCAGTACTTC. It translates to CAGRLAGQETQYF.

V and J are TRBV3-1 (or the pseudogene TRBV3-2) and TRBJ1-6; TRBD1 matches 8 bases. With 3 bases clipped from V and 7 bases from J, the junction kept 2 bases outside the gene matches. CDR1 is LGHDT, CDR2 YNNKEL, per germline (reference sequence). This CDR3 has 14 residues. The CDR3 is CASSQTGENSPLHF. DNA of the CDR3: TGTGCCAGCAGCCAGACAGGGGAGAATTCACCCCTCCACTTT.

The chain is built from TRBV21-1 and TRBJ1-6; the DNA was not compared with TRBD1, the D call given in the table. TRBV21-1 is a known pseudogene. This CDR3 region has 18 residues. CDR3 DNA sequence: TGTGCCAGCAGCACCGGGACAGGGGGAAATTTCAATAATTCACCCCTCCACTTT. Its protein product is CASSTGTGGNFNNSPLHF.

The CDR3 reads CASSQDNGRHGYTF. DNA for the CDR3: TGCGCCAGCAGCCAAGATAACGGCAGGCATGGCTACACCTTC. The chain uses TRBV4-3 and TRBJ1-2; D not resolved. CDR3 size: 14 residues. The V end was cut by 0 bases, the J end by 6 bases, with 11 bases between. CDR1 and CDR2 from the germline V gene are LGHNA and YSLEER.

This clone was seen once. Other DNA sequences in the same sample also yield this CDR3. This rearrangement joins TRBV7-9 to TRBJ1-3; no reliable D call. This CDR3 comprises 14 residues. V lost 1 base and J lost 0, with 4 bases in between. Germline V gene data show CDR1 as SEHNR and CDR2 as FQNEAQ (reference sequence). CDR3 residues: CASSLVSSGNTIYF. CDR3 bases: TGTGCCAGCAGCTTAGTGAGCTCTGGAAACACCATATATTTT.

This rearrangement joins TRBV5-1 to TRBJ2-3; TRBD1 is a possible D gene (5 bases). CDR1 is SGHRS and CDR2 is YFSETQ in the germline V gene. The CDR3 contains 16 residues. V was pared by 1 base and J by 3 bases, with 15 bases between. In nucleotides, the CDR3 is TGCGCCAGCAGCTTGTCTACCCAGGGTCCTACAGATACGCAGTATTTT. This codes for CASSLSTQGPTDTQYF.

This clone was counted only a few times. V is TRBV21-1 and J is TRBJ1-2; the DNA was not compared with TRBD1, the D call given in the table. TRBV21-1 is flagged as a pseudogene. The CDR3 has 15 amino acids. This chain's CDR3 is CAISDRSSFHYGYTF. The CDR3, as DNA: TGTGCCATTAGCGACAGGTCCTCCTTCCACTATGGCTACACCTTC.

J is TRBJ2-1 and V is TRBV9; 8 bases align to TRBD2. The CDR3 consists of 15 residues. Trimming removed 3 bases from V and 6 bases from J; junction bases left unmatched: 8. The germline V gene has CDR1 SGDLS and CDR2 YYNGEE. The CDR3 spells CASSEAQRELNEQFF. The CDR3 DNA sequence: TGTGCCAGCAGCGAGGCCCAGCGGGAGCTCAATGAGCAGTTCTTC.

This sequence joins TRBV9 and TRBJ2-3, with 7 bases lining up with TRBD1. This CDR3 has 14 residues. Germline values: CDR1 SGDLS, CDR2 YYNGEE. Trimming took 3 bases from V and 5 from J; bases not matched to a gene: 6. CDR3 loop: CASSGGGRLDTQYF. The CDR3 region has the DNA TGTGCCAGCAGCGGAGGGGGCAGGTTAGATACGCAGTATTTT.

The CDR3 sequence is CASSIRSYNEQFF. CDR3 nucleotides: TGTGCCAGCAGTATCCGGTCCTACAATGAGCAGTTCTTC. This chain uses TRBV12-3 or TRBV12-4 with TRBJ2-1; D remains ambiguous. The CDR3 is 13 amino acids. The V gene lost 5 bases and the J gene lost 1 base, with 6 bases spanning the gap.

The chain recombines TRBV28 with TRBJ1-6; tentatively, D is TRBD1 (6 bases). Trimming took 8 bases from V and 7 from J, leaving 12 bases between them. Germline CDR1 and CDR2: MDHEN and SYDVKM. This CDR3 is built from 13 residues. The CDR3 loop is CASHRDKNSPLHF. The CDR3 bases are TGTGCCAGCCACCGGGACAAGAATTCACCCCTCCACTTT. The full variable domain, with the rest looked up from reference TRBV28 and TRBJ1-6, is DVKVTQSSRYLVKRTGEKVFLECVQDMDHENMFWYRQDPGLGLRLIYFSYDVKMKEKGDIPEGYSVSREKKERFSLILESASTNQTSMYLCASHRDKNSPLHFGNGTRLTVT.

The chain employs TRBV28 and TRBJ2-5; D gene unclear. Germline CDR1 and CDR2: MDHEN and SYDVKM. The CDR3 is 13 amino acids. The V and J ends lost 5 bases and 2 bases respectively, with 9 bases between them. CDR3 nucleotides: TGTGCCAGCAGTCAGACACCGCAAGAGACCCAGTACTTC. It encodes CASSQTPQETQYF.

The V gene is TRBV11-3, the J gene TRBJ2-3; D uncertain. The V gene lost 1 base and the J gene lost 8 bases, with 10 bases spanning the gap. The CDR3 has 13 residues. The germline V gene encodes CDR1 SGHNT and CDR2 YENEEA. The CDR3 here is CASSLGGVGTQYF. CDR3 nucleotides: TGTGCCAGCAGCTTAGGAGGAGTTGGTACGCAGTATTTT.

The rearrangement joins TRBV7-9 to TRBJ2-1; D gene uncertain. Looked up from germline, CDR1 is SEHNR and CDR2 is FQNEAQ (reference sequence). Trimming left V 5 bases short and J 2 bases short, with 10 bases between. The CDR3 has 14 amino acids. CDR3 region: CASSRAVTYNEQFF. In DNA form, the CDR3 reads TGTGCCAGCAGCCGAGCTGTTACCTACAATGAGCAGTTCTTC.

The CDR3 reads CASKGTVNYGYTF. CDR3 DNA: TGTGCCAGCAAAGGGACAGTTAACTATGGCTACACCTTC. The chain recombines TRBV5-6 with TRBJ1-2; 7 positions agree with TRBD1. Trimming took 6 bases from V and 1 from J; bases not matched to a gene: 3. The CDR3 contains 13 residues. CDR1 is SGHDT and CDR2 is YYEEEE in the germline V gene. The variable domain in full, completed from reference TRBV5-6 and TRBJ1-2, reads DAGVTQSPTHLIKTRGQQVTLRCSPKSGHDTVSWYQQALGQGPQFIFQYYEEEERQRGNFPDRFSGHQFPNYSSELNVNALLLGDSALYLCASKGTVNYGYTFGSGTRLTVV.

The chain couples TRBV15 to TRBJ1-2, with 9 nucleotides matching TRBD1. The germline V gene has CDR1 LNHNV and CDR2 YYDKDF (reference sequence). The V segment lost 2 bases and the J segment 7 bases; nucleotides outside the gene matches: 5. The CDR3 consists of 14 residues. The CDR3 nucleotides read TGTGCCACCAGCAGATCGGGGACAGGGCGTGGCTACACCTTC. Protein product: CATSRSGTGRGYTF.

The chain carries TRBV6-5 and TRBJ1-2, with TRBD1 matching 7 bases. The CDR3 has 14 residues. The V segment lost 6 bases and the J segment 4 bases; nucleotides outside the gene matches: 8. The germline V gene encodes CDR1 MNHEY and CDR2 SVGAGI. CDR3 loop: CASRRQGFFYGYTF. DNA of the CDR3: TGTGCCAGCAGGCGACAGGGATTTTTCTATGGCTACACCTTC.

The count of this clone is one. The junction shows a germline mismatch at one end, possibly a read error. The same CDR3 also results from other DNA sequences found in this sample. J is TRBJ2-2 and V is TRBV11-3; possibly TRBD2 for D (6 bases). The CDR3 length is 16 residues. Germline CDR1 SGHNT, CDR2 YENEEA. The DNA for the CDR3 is TGTGCCAGCAGCTTAAGTTCGGGAGCGAACACCGGGGAACTGTTTTTT. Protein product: CASSLSSGANTGELFF.

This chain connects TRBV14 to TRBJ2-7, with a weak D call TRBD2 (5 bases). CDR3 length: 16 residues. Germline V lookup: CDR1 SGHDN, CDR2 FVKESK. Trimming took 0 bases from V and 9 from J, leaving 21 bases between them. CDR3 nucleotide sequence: TGTGCCAGCAGCCAAGATGTCCACGGAGGTTTCGGTGGGCAGTACTTC. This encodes CASSQDVHGGFGGQYF.

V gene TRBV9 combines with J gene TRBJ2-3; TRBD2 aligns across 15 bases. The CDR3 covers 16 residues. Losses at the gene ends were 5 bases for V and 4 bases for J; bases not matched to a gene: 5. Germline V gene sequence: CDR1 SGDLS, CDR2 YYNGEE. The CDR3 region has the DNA TGTGCCAGCAGTGGACTAGCGGGGGGGAGCGCAGATACGCAGTATTTT. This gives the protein CASSGLAGGSADTQYF.

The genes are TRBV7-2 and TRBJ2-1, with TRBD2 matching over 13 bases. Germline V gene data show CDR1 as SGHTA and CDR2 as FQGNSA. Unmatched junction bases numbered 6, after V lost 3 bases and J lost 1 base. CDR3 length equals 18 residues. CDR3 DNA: TGTGCCAGCAGCTTCCGGACTAGCGGGAGAGATTCCTACAATGAGCAGTTCTTC. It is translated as CASSFRTSGRDSYNEQFF.

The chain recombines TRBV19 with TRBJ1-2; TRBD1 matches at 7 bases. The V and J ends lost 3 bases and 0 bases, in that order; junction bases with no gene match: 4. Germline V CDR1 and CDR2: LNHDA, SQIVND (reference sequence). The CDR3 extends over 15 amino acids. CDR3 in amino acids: CASSILGQANYGYTF. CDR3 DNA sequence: TGTGCCAGTAGTATTCTTGGACAGGCTAACTATGGCTACACCTTC.

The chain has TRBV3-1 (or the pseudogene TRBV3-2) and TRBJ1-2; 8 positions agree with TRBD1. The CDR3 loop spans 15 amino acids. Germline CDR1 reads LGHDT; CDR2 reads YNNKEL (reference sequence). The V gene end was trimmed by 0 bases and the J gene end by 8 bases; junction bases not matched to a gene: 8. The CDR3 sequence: CASSQEATGAGGYTF. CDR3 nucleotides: TGTGCCAGCAGCCAAGAGGCGACAGGGGCGGGGGGCTACACCTTC.

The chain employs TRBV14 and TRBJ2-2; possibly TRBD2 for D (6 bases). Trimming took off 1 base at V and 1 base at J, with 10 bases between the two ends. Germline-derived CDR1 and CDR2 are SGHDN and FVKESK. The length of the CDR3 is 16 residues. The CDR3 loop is CASSQGGRENTGELFF. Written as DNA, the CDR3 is TGTGCCAGCAGCCAAGGTGGGCGGGAGAACACCGGGGAGCTGTTTTTT.